Each of the 10 T cell receptor beta chains below was sequenced from the same sample in a study of blood T cell repertoires in COVID-19. Measured with immunoSEQ multiplex PCR; TCRdb has only the in-frame clones, and not every one. This table holds 200,000 to 250,000 clones, roughly 85% found once. The sample taken for sequencing was PBMCs or T cells enriched from blood (not recorded which). Receptor source: a woman aged 40 to 50 with acute COVID-19.

This sequence joins TRBV9 and TRBJ1-2; the D gene is possibly TRBD1 (5 bases). V dropped 4 bases and J dropped 5 bases, with 9 bases sitting between them. Germline V CDR1 and CDR2: SGDLS, YYNGEE. The CDR3 sequence is 12 residues long. CDR3 region: CASSSQGYGYTF. In DNA form, the CDR3 reads TGTGCCAGCAGCTCCCAGGGTTATGGCTACACCTTC.

V usage is TRBV12-3 or TRBV12-4 and J usage is TRBJ1-1, with 7 bases that match TRBD1. The CDR3 loop spans 13 amino acids. V lost 7 bases and J lost 8; bases outside the gene matches: 10. The CDR3 reads CASTEPQGREAFF. Written as DNA, the CDR3 is TGTGCCAGCACCGAACCACAGGGGAGAGAAGCTTTCTTT.

The chain links TRBV7-6 to TRBJ2-5, with 9 positions matching TRBD1. The CDR3 is 16 residues long. J gave up 1 base and V 5 bases, and 8 bases lay outside the gene matches. CDR1 and CDR2 from the germline V gene are SGHVS and FNYEAQ. The CDR3 DNA sequence: TGTGCCAGCAGCCTATACCGGGACAGGGCCCAAGAGACCCAGTACTTC. Amino acid sequence: CASSLYRDRAQETQYF.

This clone was seen a handful of times. V is TRBV11-2 and J is TRBJ1-2, with D possibly matching TRBD1 (6 bases). Trimming took off 4 bases at V and 3 bases at J, with 15 bases between the two ends. From germline, CDR1 is SGHAT and CDR2 FQNNGV. The CDR3 length is 15 residues. The CDR3 nucleotides are TGTGCCAGCAGCTCCCCGGGGGGGGCGGACTATGGCTACACCTTC. This encodes CASSSPGGADYGYTF.

This chain links TRBV5-6 with TRBJ1-4; D is uncertain. The V end was cut by 0 bases, the J end by 6 bases, with 15 bases between. Germline loops: CDR1 SGHDT, CDR2 YYEEEE. CDR3 length equals 16 residues. The CDR3 is CASSLGSGVNDEKLFF. In nucleotides, the CDR3 is TGTGCCAGCAGCTTGGGGTCGGGAGTCAACGATGAAAAACTGTTTTTT.

The chain has TRBV18 and TRBJ1-4; possibly TRBD1 for D (5 bases). Per germline, CDR1 KGHSH and CDR2 LQKENI. V lost 0 bases and J 4 bases, leaving 15 bases between the germline ends. The CDR3 runs 17 residues. CDR3 DNA sequence: TGTGCCAGCTCACCACCGTTGACAGAGAGAATTAATGAAAAACTGTTTTTT. Translation gives CASSPPLTERINEKLFF.

V is TRBV7-3 and J is TRBJ1-6; D is uncertain. Deletions cut 4 bases from V and 4 bases from J, with 5 bases between. This CDR3 region has 13 residues. Germline V gene data show CDR1 as SGHTA and CDR2 as FQGTGA. CDR3 sequence reads: CASSSTYNSPLHF. In DNA form, the CDR3 reads TGTGCCAGCAGCTCGACTTATAATTCACCCCTCCACTTT.

The chain recombines TRBV5-6 with TRBJ2-2, with D unresolved. V was cut by 0 bases and J by 6 bases, with 18 bases left in between. The germline gives CDR1 SGHDT, CDR2 YYEEEE. The CDR3 consists of 17 residues. In nucleotides, the CDR3 is TGTGCCAGCAGCTTGGGTGAGACACGTAGAGTGCCCGGGGAGCTGTTTTTT. Translation gives CASSLGETRRVPGELFF.

This clone has just a few counts. The chain uses TRBV2 and TRBJ1-2; D gene ambiguous. The CDR3 is 12 amino acids. Trimming pared 0 bases from V and 8 bases from J, leaving 7 bases between. Germline V gene sequence: CDR1 SNHLY, CDR2 FYNNEI. The CDR3 DNA follows: TGTGCCAGCAGTGAAGCGCACCGGGGCTACACCTTC. Its protein product is CASSEAHRGYTF.

The chain recombines TRBV27 with TRBJ1-5, with D perhaps TRBD1 (5 bases). V lost 1 base and J 4 bases, leaving 8 bases between the germline ends. This CDR3 has 14 amino acids. CDR1 is MNHEY and CDR2 is SMNVEV in the germline V gene (reference sequence). The CDR3 bases are TGTGCCAGCAGTTTATACAAGGGGAATCAGCCCCAGCATTTT. It is translated as CASSLYKGNQPQHF.